This note documents a single T cell receptor beta chain sequence. Its matching antigen is unknown. V lost 4 bases and J lost 4; bases outside the gene matches: 1. The CDR3 contains 16 residues. The V gene's germline CDR1 is SGHDN and CDR2 FVKESK. This entry comes from a study of shared clonotypes between healthy human individuals. Study-wide results and limits: The low donor count limited represented genetic and exposure-history diversity.

Each sorted subset replicate got 200 ng genomic DNA, 30,000 or so genomes. Profiling relied on immunoSEQ multiplex PCR, and the TCRdb table lists in-frame clones only, not all of them. Here the sample spans 1.5 million to 1.9 million clones, 95% to 99% being singletons. The sample was naive CD4+ T cells sorted from blood. Subset indicated: CD45RA+ positively selected. The sequence came from a young man in good health. J is TRBJ2-2 and V is TRBV14; 15 positions agree with TRBD2. CDR3 bases: TGTGCCAGCAGCCTGGGACTAGCGGGGGGCACCGGGGAGCTGTTTTTT. Translated, it gives CASSLGLAGGTGELFF.